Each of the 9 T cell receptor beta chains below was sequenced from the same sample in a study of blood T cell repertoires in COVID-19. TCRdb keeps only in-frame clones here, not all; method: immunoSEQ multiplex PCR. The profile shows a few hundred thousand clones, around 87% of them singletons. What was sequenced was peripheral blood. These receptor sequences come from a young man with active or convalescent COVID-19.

CDR3 nucleotide sequence: TGTGCCACCAGCAGAGATCTCGGGGGGGCGGCAGATACGCAGTATTTT. As protein: CATSRDLGGAADTQYF. The rearrangement joins TRBV15 to TRBJ2-3; TRBD2 matches 8 bases. Germline CDR1 is LNHNV and CDR2 is YYDKDF (reference sequence). This CDR3 is 16 amino acids long. V lost 0 bases to trimming and J lost 4 bases; unmatched junction nucleotides: 6.

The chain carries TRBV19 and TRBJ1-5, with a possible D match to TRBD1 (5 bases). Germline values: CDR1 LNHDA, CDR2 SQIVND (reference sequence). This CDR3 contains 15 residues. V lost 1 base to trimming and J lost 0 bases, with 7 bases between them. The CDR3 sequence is CASSIAGFSNQPQHF. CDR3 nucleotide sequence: TGTGCCAGTAGTATAGCAGGGTTTAGCAATCAGCCCCAGCATTTT.

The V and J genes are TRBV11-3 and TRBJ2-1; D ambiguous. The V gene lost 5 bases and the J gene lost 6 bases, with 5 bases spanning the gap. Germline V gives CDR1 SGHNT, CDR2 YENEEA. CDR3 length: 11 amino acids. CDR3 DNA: TGTGCCAGCAGCGCTAGCAATGAGCAGTTCTTC. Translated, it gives CASSASNEQFF. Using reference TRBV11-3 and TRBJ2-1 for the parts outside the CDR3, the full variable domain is EAGVVQSPRYKIIEKKQPVAFWCNPISGHNTLYWYLQNLGQGPELLIRYENEEAVDDSQLPKDRFSAERLKGVDSTLKIQPAELGDSAVYLCASSASNEQFFGPGTRLTVL.

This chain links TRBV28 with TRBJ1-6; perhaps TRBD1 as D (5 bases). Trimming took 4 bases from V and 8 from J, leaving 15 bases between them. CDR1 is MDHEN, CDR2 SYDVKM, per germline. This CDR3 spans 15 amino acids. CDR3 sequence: CASSSTGGGDSPLHF. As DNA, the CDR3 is TGTGCCAGCAGTTCCACGGGGGGAGGCGATTCACCCCTCCACTTT.

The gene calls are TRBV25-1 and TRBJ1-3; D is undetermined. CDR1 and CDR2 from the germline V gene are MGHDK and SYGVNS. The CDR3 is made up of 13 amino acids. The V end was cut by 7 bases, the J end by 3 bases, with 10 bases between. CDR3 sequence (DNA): TGTGCCAGCACCTCTTCTCTTGGAAACACCATATATTTT. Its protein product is CASTSSLGNTIYF.

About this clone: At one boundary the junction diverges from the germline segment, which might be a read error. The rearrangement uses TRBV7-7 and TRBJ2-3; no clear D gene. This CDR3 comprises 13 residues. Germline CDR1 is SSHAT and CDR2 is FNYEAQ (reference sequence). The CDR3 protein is CASSLSGTDTQYF. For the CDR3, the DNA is TGTGCTAGCAGCTTATCGGGCACAGATACGCAGTATTTT.

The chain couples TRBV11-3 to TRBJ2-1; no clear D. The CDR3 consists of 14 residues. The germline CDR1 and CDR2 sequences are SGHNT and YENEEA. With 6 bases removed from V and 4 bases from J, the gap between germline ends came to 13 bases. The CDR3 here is CASSGVNGYNEQFF. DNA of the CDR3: TGTGCCAGCAGTGGAGTGAACGGTTACAATGAGCAGTTCTTC.

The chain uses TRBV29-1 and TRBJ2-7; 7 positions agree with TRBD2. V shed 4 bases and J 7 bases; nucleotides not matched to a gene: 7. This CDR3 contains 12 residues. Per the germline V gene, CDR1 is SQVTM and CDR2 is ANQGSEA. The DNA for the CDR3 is TGCAGCGTTGGGGAGGGGCTGAGAGAGCAGTACTTC. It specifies CSVGEGLREQYF.

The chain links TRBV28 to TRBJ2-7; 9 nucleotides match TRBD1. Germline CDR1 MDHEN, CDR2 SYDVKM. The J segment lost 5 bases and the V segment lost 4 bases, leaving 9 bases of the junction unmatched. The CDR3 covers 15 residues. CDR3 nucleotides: TGTGCCAGCAGTTCCCCGGGACAGGGCTTCCACGAGCAGTACTTC. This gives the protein CASSSPGQGFHEQYF.